The text below deals with one T cell receptor beta chain. Its antigen is unknown. Selected positively for CCR7 and CD45RO-negative, naive CD8 cells excluded terminally differentiated effector memory CD45RA+ cells. DNA at 200 ng, roughly 27,000 T cell genomes, went into sorted-subset replicate PCRs. Using immunoSEQ multiplex PCR, the repertoire was profiled, and TCRdb retains in-frame clones only, with some absent. Of roughly 2 million clones listed, roughly 94% are singletons. The source of the sample is a study of shared clonotypes between healthy human individuals. General study points: Clonotype sharing across a few donors was observed for around 5% of naive CD4 clonotypes. Clonotype sharing levels among donors were expected to vary with sequencing depth.

V lost 5 bases and J lost 3, with 9 bases in between. Germline loops: CDR1 MGHDK, CDR2 SYGVNS. The CDR3 length is 13 residues. The J gene is TRBJ2-3, the V gene TRBV25-1; no clear D gene. This clonotype originated in a man between 18 and 29 years old in good health. Sequencing was performed on naive CD8+ T cells sorted from blood. The CDR3 protein is CASSRAATDTQYF. The CDR3 DNA follows: TGTGCCAGCAGTCGGGCAGCGACAGATACGCAGTATTTT. The entire variable domain, with the rest obtained from reference TRBV25-1 and TRBJ2-3, is as follows: EADIYQTPRYLVIGTGKKITLECSQTMGHDKMYWYQQDPGMELHLIHYSYGVNSTEKGDLSSESTVSRIRTEHFPLTLESARPSHTSQYLCASSRAATDTQYFGPGTRLTVL.